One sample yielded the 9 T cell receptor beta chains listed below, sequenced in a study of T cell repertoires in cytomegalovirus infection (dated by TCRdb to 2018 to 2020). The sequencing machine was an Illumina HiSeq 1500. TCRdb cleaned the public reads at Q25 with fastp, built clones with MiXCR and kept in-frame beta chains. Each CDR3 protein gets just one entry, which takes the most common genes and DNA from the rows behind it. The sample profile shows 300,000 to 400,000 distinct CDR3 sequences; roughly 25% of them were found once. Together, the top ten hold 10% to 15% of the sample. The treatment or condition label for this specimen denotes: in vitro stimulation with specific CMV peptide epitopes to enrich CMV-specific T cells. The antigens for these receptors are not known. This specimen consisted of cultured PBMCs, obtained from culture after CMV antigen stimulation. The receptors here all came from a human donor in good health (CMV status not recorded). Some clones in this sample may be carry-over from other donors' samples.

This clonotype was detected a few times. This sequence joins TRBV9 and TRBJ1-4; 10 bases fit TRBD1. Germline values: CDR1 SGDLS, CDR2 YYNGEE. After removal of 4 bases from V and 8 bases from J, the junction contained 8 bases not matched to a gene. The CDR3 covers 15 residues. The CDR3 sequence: CASSQYRDRGEKLFF. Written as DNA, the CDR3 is TGTGCCAGCAGCCAATACCGGGACAGGGGCGAAAAACTGTTTTTT.

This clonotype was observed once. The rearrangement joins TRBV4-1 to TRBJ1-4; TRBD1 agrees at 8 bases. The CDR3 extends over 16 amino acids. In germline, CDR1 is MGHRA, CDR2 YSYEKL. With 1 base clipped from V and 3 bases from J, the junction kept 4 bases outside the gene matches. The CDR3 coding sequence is TGCGCCAGCAGCCAAGTTAAGGGACAGGCTAATGAAAAACTGTTTTTT. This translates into CASSQVKGQANEKLFF.

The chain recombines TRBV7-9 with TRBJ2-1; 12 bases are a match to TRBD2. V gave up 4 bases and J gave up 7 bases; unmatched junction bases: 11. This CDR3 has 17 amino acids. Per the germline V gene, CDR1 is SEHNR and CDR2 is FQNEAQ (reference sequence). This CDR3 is CASSSLQGLAGQNEQFF. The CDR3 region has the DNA TGTGCCAGCAGCTCGCTCCAGGGACTAGCGGGCCAGAATGAGCAGTTCTTC.

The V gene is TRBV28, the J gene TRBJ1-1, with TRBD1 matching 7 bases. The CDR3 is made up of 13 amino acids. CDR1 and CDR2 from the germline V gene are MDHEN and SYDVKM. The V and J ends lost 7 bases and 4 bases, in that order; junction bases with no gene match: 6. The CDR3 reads CASKTGLGTEAFF. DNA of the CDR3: TGTGCCAGCAAGACAGGGTTAGGCACTGAAGCTTTCTTT.

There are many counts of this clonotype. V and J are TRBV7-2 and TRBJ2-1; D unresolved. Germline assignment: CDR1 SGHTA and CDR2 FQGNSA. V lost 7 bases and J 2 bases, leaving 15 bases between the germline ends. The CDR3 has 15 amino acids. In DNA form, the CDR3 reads TGTGCCAGCACCTTCGACGGAGAAGCCTACAATGAGCAGTTCTTC. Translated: CASTFDGEAYNEQFF.

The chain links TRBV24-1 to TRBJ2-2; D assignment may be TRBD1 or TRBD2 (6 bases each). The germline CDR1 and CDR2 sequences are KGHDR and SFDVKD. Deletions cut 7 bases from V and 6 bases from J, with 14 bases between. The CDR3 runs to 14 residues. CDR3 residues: CATSERGVAGELFF. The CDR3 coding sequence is TGTGCCACCAGCGAGAGGGGGGTGGCCGGGGAGCTGTTTTTT.

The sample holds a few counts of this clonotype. DNA of the CDR3: TGCAGTGCTGTGGACGGAACCCGGGAGACCCAGTACTTC. This translates into CSAVDGTRETQYF. The rearrangement uses TRBV20-1 and TRBJ2-5; no firm D call. The CDR3 has 13 amino acids. V was shortened by 5 bases and J by 5 bases, with 15 bases between the two germline ends. The germline gives CDR1 DFQATT, CDR2 SNEGSKA (reference sequence).

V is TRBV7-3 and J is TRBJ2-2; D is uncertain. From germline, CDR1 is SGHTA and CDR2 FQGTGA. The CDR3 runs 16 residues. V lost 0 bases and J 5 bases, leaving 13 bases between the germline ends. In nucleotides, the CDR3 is TGTGCCAGCAGCTTAACGCACTTAGGCCAGACCGGGGAGCTGTTTTTT. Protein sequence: CASSLTHLGQTGELFF.

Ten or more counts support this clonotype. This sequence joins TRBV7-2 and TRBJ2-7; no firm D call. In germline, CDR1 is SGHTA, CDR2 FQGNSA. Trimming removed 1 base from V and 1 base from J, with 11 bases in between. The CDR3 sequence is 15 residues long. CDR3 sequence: CASSLDPGPSYEQYV. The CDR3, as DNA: TGTGCCAGCAGCTTAGACCCCGGACCTTCCTACGAGCAGTACGTC.